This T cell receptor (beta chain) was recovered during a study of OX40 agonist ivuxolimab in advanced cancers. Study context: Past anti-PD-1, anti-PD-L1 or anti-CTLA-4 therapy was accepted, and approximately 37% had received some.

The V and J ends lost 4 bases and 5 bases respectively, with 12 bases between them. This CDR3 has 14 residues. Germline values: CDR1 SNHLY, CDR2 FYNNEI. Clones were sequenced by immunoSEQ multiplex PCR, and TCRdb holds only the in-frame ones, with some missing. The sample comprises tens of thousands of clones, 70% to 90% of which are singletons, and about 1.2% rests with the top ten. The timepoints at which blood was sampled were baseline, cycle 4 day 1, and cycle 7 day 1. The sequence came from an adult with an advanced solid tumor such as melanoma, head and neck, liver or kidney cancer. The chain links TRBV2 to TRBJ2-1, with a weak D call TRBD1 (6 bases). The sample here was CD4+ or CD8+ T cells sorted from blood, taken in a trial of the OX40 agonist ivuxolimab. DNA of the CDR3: TGTGCCAGCAGTGGGGGGCCGCTCCACAATGAGCAGTTCTTC. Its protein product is CASSGGPLHNEQFF.